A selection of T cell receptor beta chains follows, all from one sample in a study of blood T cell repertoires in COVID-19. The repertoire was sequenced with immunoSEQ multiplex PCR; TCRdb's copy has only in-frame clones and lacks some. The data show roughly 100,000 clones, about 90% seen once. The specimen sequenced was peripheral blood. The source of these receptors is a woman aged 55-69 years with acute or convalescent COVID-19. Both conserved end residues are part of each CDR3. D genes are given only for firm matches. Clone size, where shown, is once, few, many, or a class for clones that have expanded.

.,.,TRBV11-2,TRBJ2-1,TGTGCCAGCAGCTTAACCATACTGGGGGGTAATGAGCAGTTCTTC,CASSLTILGGNEQFF
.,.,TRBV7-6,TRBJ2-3,TGTGCCAGCAGTGACTGGGGGGGGCGCACAGATACGCAGTATTTT,CASSDWGGRTDTQYF
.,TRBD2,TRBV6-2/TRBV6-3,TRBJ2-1,TGTGCCAGCAGTCCCGGGAGGATTAGCGGACACAATGAGCAGTTCTTC,CASSPGRISGHNEQFF
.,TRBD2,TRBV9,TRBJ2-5,TGTGCCAGCAGCCCCCGGGGGGGGAGCCCCCTCGAGACCCAGTACTTC,CASSPRGGSPLETQYF
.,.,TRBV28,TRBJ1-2,TGTGCCAGCATCAAAGACAAGAACTATGGCTACACCTTC,CASIKDKNYGYTF
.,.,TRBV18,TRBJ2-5,TGTGCCAGCTCACCACTGCGGGAGACCCAGTACTTC,CASSPLRETQYF
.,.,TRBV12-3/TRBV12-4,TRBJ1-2,TGTGCCAGCAGTTTAGAGGCAGGGCACGGCTACACCTTC,CASSLEAGHGYTF
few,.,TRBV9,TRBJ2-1,TGTGCCAGCAGCCCTCGCGCGGGATCCTACAATGAGCAGTTCTTC,CASSPRAGSYNEQFF
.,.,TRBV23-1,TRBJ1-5,TGCGCCAGCAGTCACCCCCCTAGGGGTGAGTCCCCCTACAATCAGCCCCAGCATTTT,CASSHPPRGESPYNQPQHF
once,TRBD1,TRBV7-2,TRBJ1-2,TGTGCCAGCAGCTCGCAGGGGGCAGGAAACTATGGCTACACCTTC,CASSSQGAGNYGYTF
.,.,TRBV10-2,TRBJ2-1,TGCGCCAGCAGCAAGGGACTTTCCTCCTACAATGAGCAGTTCTTC,CASSKGLSSYNEQFF
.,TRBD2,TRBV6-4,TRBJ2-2,TGTGCCAGCAGCCAACTAGCGGAGGGCACCGGGGAGCTGTTTTTT,CASSQLAEGTGELFF
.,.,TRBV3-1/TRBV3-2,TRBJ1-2,TGTGCCAGCAGCCCAGTGAGAGGTAGCAACTATGGCTACACCTTC,CASSPVRGSNYGYTF
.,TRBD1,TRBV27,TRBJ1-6,TGTGCCAGCAGTTTAGTGACAGGGACACCCCTCCACTTT,CASSLVTGTPLHF
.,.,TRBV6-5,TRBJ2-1,TGTGCCGCTCGGGGGAGGTCCTACAATGAGCAGTTCTTC,CAARGRSYNEQFF
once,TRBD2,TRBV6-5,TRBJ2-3,TGTGCCAGCAGTCCGACTAGCGGCAGCGATACGCAGTATTTT,CASSPTSGSDTQYF
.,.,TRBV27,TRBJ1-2,TGTGCCAGCAGTTCTCTCCAACCGGGAGCTAACTATGGCTACACCTTC,CASSSLQPGANYGYTF
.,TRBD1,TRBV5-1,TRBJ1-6,TGCGCCAGCAGCTTTACTACCGGACAGGGGAGTCCCCTCCACTTT,CASSFTTGQGSPLHF
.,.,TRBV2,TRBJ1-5,TGTGCCAGCAGATCTCTACATCAGCCCCAGCATTTT,CASRSLHQPQHF
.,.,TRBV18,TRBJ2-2,TGTGCCAGCTCACCGGGACAAAACACCGGGGAGCTGTTTTTT,CASSPGQNTGELFF
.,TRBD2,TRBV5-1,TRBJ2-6,TGCGCCAGCAGCTGGGGGGGAGGTGCGTCTGGGGCCAACGTCCTGACTTTC,CASSWGGGASGANVLTF
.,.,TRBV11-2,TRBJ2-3,TGTGCCAGCAGAAGTGGGCTAGCGACAGATACGCAGTATTTT,CASRSGLATDTQYF
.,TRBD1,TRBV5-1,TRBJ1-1,TGCGCCAGCAGCTCGACGACAGGGATGAACACTGAAGCTTTCTTT,CASSSTTGMNTEAFF
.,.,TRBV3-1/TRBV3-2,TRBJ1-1,TGTGCCAGCAGCCAGAACAGGGAAGCTTTCTTT,CASSQNREAFF
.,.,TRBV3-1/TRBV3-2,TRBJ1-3,TGTGCCAGCAGCTCGAGGTCTGGAAACACCATATATTTT,CASSSRSGNTIYF
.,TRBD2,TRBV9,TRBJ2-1,TGTGCCAGCAGCGTAACTAGCGGGGGTGGGTACAATGAGCAGTTCTTC,CASSVTSGGGYNEQFF
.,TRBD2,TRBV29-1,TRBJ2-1,TGCAGCGACACTAGCGGGTGGTACAATGAGCAGTTCTTC,CSDTSGWYNEQFF
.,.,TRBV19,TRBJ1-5,TGTGCCAGTAGTAGCCGATTGGGGGACACCCAGCCCCAGCATTTT,CASSSRLGDTQPQHF
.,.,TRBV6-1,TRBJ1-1,TGTGCCAGCAGTGAATGGGAGACAGGAGGAGCTTTCTTT,CASSEWETGGAFF
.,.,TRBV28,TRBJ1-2,TGTGCCAGCAGTTTCCCCGGCAGGGCCGGGTATGGCTACACCTTC,CASSFPGRAGYGYTF
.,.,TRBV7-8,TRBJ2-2,TGTGCCAGCAGCTTAGAGGGCGGGGTGGACGGGGAGCTGTTTTTT,CASSLEGGVDGELFF
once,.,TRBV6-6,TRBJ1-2,TGTGCCAGCAGTTTGAGGGCCCTCCCTGTGGCTGGCTACACCTTC,CASSLRALPVAGYTF
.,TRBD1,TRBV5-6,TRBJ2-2,TGTGCCAGCCTGCGGGACAGGGCGGGCACCGGGGAGCTGTTTTTT,CASLRDRAGTGELFF
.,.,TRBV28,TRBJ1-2,TGTGCCAGCCAGGTGGGCTATGGCTACACCTTC,CASQVGYGYTF
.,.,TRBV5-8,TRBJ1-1,TGTGCCAGCAGTCTAGGACAGTTCACTGAAGCTTTCTTT,CASSLGQFTEAFF
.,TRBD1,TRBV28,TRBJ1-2,TGTGCCAGCAGTTCCCCGACAGGGGAAACCTACTATGGCTACACCTTC,CASSSPTGETYYGYTF
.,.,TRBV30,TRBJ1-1,TGTGCCTGGAGTTCGGGGTATCGCACTGAAGCTTTCTTT,CAWSSGYRTEAFF
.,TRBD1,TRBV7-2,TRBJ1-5,TGTGCCAGCAGCCCCCGACAGGGCGTCAATCAGCCCCAGCATTTT,CASSPRQGVNQPQHF
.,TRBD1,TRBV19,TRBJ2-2,TGTGCCAGTAGCCTACAGGGGACCACCGGGGAGCTGTTTTTT,CASSLQGTTGELFF
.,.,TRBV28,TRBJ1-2,TGTGCCAGCAGTTTGTCCTTCTATGGCTACACCTTC,CASSLSFYGYTF
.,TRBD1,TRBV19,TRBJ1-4,TGTGCCAGTAGTATAGATATGACAGGGTACGAAAAACTGTTTTTT,CASSIDMTGYEKLFF
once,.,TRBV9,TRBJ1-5,TGTCGGGACCCGGGGGGGACCTTGAGCAATCAGCCCCAGCATTTT,CRDPGGTLSNQPQHF
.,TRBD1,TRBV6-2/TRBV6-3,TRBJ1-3,TGTGCCAGCAGTTCCCCGGGACAGGTCTTTCTCTCTGGAAACACCATATATTTT,CASSSPGQVFLSGNTIYF
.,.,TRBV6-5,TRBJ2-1,TGTGCCAGCAGTTACCGGATGACTGGTGAGCAGTTCTTC,CASSYRMTGEQFF
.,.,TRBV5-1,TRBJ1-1,TGCGCCAGCAGCTTTACAGGGATTTATGAGGGCACTGAAGCTTTCTTT,CASSFTGIYEGTEAFF
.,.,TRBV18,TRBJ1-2,TGTGCCAGCTCACCCCAACAGGAAAGTGGCTACACCTTC,CASSPQQESGYTF
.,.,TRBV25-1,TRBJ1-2,TGTGCCAGCAGTGACTCGTTAGTCTATGGCTACACCTTC,CASSDSLVYGYTF
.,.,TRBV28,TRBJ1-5,TGTGCCAGCAGTTTGCTCGTGACAGTGGGCAATCAGCCCCAGCATTTT,CASSLLVTVGNQPQHF
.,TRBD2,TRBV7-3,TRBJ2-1,TGTGCCAGCAGCTCGCAAGCGGGAGTGGGGTCTAGTGAGCAGTTCTTC,CASSSQAGVGSSEQFF
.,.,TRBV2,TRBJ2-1,TGTGCCAGCAATAAAAACTCCCTCTCCTACAATGAGCAGTTCTTC,CASNKNSLSYNEQFF
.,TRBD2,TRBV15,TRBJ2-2,TGTGCCACCAGAGCCTCGGGAGCGGGAGGCACCGGGGAGCTGTTTTTT,CATRASGAGGTGELFF